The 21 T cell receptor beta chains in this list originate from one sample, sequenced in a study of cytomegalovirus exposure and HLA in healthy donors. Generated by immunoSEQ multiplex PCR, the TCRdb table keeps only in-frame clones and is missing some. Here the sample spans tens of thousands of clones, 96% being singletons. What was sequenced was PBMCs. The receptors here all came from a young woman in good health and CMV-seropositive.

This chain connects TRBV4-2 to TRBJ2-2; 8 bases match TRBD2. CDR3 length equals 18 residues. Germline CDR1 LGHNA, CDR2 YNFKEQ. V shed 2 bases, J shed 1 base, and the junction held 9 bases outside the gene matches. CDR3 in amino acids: CASSQRRAGGLNTGELFF. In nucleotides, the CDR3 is TGTGCCAGCAGCCAAAGGAGGGCGGGAGGCCTGAACACCGGGGAGCTGTTTTTT.

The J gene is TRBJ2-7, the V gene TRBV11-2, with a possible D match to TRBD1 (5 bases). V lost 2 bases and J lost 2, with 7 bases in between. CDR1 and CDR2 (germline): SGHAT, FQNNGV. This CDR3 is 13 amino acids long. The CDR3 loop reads CASSLPGTYEQYF. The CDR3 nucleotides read TGTGCCAGCAGCTTACCAGGGACCTACGAGCAGTACTTC.

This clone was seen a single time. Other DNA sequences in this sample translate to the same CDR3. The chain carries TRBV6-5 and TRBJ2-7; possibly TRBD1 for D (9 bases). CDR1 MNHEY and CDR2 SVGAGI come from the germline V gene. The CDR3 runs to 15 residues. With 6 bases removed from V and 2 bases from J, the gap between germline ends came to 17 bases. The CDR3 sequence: CASRIAGQGTYEQYF. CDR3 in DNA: TGTGCCAGCAGGATAGCGGGACAGGGAACCTACGAGCAGTACTTC.

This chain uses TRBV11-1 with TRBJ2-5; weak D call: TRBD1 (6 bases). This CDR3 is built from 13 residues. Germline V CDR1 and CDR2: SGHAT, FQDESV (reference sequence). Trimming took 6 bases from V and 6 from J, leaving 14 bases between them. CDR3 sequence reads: CASSPGHMKTQYF. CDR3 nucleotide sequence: TGTGCCAGCAGTCCGGGACATATGAAGACCCAGTACTTC. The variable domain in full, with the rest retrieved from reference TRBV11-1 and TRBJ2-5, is EAEVAQSPRYKITEKSQAVAFWCDPISGHATLYWYRQILGQGPELLVQFQDESVVDDSQLPKDRFSAERLKGVDSTLKIQPAELGDSAMYLCASSPGHMKTQYFGPGTRLLVL.

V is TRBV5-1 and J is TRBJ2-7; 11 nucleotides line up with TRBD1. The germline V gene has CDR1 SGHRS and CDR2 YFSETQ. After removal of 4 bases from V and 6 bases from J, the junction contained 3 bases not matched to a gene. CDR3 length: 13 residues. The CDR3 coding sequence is TGCGCCAGCAGCAGGGACAGGGGGTCCGAGCAGTACTTC. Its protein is CASSRDRGSEQYF.

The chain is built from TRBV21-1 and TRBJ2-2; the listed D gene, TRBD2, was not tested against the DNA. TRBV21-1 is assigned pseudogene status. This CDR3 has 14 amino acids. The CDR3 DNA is TGTGCCAGCAGCAAAGTAGGAGGAACCGGGGAGCTGTTTTTT. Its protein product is CASSKVGGTGELFF.

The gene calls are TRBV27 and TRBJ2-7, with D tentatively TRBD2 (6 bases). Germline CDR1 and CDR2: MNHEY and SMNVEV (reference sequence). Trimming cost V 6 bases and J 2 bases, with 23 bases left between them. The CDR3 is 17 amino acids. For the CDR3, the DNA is TGTGCCAGCAGCCACACCCAACGGAGGGCCTATGCCTACGAGCAGTACTTC. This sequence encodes CASSHTQRRAYAYEQYF.

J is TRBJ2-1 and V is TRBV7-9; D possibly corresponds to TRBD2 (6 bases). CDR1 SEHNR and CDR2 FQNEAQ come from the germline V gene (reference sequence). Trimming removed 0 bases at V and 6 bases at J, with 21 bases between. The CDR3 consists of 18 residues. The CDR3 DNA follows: TGTGCCAGCAGCTTAGCGGGTCGATTGGAGGGGCCCCTCAATGAGCAGTTCTTC. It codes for CASSLAGRLEGPLNEQFF.

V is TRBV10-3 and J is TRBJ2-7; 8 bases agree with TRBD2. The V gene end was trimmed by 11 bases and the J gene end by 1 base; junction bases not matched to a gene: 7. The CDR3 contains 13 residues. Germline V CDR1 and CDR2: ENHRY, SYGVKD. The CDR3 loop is CAHGAGVSYEQYF. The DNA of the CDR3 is TGTGCCCACGGAGCGGGGGTATCCTACGAGCAGTACTTC.

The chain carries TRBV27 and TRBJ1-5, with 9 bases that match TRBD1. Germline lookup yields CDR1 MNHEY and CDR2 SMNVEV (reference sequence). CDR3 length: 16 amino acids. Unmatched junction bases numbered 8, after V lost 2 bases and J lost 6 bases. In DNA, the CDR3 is TGTGCCAGCAGTTTAAATCCGACAGGGGGTAGTCAGCCCCAGCATTTT. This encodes CASSLNPTGGSQPQHF.

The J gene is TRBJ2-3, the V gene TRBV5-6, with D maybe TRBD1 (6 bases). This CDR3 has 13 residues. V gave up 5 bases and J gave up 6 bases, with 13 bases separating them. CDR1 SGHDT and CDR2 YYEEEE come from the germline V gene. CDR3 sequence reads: CASSLNRADTQYF. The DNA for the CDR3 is TGTGCCAGCAGTTTGAACAGGGCTGATACGCAGTATTTT.

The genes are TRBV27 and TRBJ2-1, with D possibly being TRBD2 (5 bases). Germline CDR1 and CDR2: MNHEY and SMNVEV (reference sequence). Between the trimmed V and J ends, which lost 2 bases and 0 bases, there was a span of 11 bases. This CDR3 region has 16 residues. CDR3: CASSLKPSGSYNEQFF. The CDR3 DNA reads TGTGCCAGCAGTTTAAAGCCCAGCGGCTCCTACAATGAGCAGTTCTTC.

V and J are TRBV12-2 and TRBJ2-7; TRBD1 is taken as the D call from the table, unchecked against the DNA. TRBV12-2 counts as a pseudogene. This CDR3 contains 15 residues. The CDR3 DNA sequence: TGTGCAAGTCGCCCCTGGGACAGGGGCCTGGAAGAGCAGTACTTC. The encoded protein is CASRPWDRGLEEQYF.

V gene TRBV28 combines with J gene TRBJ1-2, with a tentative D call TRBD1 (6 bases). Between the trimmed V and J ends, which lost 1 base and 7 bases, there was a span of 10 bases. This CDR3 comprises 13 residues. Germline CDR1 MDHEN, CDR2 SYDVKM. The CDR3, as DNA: TGTGCCAGCAGTTTATCGGACAGCATTGGCTACACCTTC. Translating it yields CASSLSDSIGYTF.

For the CDR3, the DNA is TGCGCCAGCAGCCAACCAGTGAGGGACAGGGTAAACATTCAGTACTTC. Translated, it gives CASSQPVRDRVNIQYF. V gene TRBV4-1 combines with J gene TRBJ2-4, with TRBD1 matching 9 bases. CDR3 length: 16 amino acids. The germline V gene has CDR1 MGHRA and CDR2 YSYEKL. The trim removed 2 bases at V and 6 bases at J, leaving 8 bases unmatched.

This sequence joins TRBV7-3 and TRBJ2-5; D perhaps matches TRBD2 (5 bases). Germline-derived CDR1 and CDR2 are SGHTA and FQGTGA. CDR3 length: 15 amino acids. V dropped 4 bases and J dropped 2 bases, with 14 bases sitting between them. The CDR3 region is CASSSQPGSQETQYF. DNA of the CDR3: TGTGCCAGCAGCTCACAACCGGGATCTCAAGAGACCCAGTACTTC.

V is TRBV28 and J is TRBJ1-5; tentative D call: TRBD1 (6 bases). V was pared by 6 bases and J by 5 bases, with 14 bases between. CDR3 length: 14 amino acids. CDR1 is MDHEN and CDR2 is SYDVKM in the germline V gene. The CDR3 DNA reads TGTGCCAGCAGACCCAGACAGGCAGATCAGCCCCAGCATTTT. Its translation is CASRPRQADQPQHF. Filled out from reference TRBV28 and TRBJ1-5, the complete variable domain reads DVKVTQSSRYLVKRTGEKVFLECVQDMDHENMFWYRQDPGLGLRLIYFSYDVKMKEKGDIPEGYSVSREKKERFSLILESASTNQTSMYLCASRPRQADQPQHFGDGTRLSIL.

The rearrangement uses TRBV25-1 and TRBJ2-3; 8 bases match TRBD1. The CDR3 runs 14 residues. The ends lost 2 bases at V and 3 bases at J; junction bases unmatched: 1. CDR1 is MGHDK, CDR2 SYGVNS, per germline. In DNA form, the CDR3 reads TGTGCCAGCAGTGAAACAGGGGGAACAGATACGCAGTATTTT. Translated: CASSETGGTDTQYF.

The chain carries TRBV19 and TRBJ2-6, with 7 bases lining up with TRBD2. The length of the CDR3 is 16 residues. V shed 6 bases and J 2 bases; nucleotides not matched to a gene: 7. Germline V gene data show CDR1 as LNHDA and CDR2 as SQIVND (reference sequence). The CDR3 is CASRGGSLPGANVLTF. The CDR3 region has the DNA TGTGCCAGTAGGGGGGGGAGCCTCCCTGGGGCCAACGTCCTGACTTTC. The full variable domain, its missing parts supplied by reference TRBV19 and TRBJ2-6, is DGGITQSPKYLFRKEGQNVTLSCEQNLNHDAMYWYRQDPGQGLRLIYYSQIVNDFQKGDIAEGYSVSREKKESFPLTVTSAQKNPTAFYLCASRGGSLPGANVLTFGAGSRLTVL.

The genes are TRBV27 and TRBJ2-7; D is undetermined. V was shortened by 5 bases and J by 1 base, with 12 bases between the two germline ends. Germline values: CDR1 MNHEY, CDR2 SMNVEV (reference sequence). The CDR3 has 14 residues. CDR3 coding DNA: TGTGCCAGCAGTCCCTCATCGGGTTCCTACGAGCAGTACTTC. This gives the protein CASSPSSGSYEQYF.

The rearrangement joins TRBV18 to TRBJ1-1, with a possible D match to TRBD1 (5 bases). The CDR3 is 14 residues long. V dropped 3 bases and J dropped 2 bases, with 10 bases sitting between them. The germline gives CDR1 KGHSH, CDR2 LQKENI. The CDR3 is CASSPDRSNTEAFF. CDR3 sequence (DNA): TGTGCCAGCTCACCCGACAGATCTAACACTGAAGCTTTCTTT.